This TCR beta chain was sequenced in a study of shared clonotypes between healthy human individuals. Germline V gives CDR1 SGDLS, CDR2 YYNGEE. CDR3 length equals 13 residues. Deletions cut 4 bases from V and 8 bases from J, with 15 bases between. Only in-frame clones appear in the TCRdb table, and some are missing; sequencing was by immunoSEQ multiplex PCR. This table has some 1,100,000 clones, about 80% appearing once. The V call is TRBV9, the J call TRBJ1-2; tentatively, D is TRBD1 (6 bases). Sequenced input: memory CD4+ T cells from PBMCs. Subset noted: CD45RA-negative fraction. This TCR was sampled from a man younger than 35 in good health. Some clones in this sample may be carry-over from other donors' samples. The chain's CDR3 is CASSTEGVSGYTF. CDR3 bases: TGTGCCAGCAGCACGGAGGGGGTGAGCGGCTACACCTTC.